This note documents a single TCR beta chain sequence. Produced via immunoSEQ multiplex PCR; TCRdb's table is partial and in-frame only. This table holds some 150,000 clones, 80% found once. This sample was taken from a study of blood T cell repertoires in COVID-19. What was sequenced was peripheral blood. This receptor was obtained from a man aged 55-75 years with active or convalescent COVID-19.

CDR3 sequence (DNA): TGTGCCAGCAGTTCCAATGGCGGGAGTAGTCAAGAGACCCAGTACTTC. Its protein product is CASSSNGGSSQETQYF. This chain links TRBV7-2 with TRBJ2-5; 7 nucleotides agree with TRBD2. V lost 6 bases and J lost 2; bases outside the gene matches: 12. This CDR3 has 16 amino acids. Germline-derived CDR1 and CDR2 are SGHTA and FQGNSA.